The rows below give T cell receptor beta chains drawn from one sample of a study of T cell changes during pregnancy in multiple sclerosis. Clones were read by immunoSEQ multiplex PCR, and TCRdb kept only the in-frame ones, dropping some. The table includes roughly 73,000 clones, approximately 94% detected once. The sample in question was peripheral blood, obtained in the second trimester of pregnancy. The receptors come from a female donor in good health, enrolled as a control in a pregnancy study. Each CDR3 is given without its conserved first and last residue. The order of the fields is J gene, V gene, clone size, CDR3 protein. Expanded clones get a size class; other rows say once, few or many, or leave the size out.

J gene: TRBJ2-2
V gene: TRBV6-6
clone size: .
CDR3 protein: ASSPWRELF

J gene: TRBJ1-1
V gene: TRBV4-3
clone size: .
CDR3 protein: ASSDRAMNTEAF

J gene: TRBJ1-1
V gene: TRBV7-2
clone size: .
CDR3 protein: ASSGDSMNTEAF

J gene: TRBJ2-7
V gene: TRBV5-1
clone size: .
CDR3 protein: ASSLVRGSSYEQY

J gene: TRBJ2-1
V gene: TRBV7-2
clone size: .
CDR3 protein: ASSQTLAGQF

J gene: TRBJ1-6
V gene: TRBV18
clone size: .
CDR3 protein: ASSPAGGNNSPLH

J gene: TRBJ1-4
V gene: TRBV5-1
clone size: .
CDR3 protein: ASSETGGREKLF

J gene: TRBJ1-4
V gene: TRBV7-2
clone size: once
CDR3 protein: ASSLSARVEEKLF

J gene: TRBJ1-3
V gene: TRBV5-5
clone size: .
CDR3 protein: ASSPFGGLAGNTIY

J gene: TRBJ2-5
V gene: TRBV7-2
clone size: many
CDR3 protein: ASSSGQARGETQY

J gene: TRBJ2-7
V gene: TRBV5-6
clone size: .
CDR3 protein: ASSSGTGVGEQY

J gene: TRBJ2-7
V gene: TRBV30
clone size: once
CDR3 protein: AWSVQSTIPYEQY

J gene: TRBJ1-3
V gene: TRBV10-3
clone size: .
CDR3 protein: AISPGQTQGNTIY

J gene: TRBJ1-1
V gene: TRBV5-1
clone size: .
CDR3 protein: ASSLEGLQGPEAF

J gene: TRBJ2-2
V gene: TRBV5-1
clone size: once
CDR3 protein: ASIPGRGYTGELF

J gene: TRBJ2-7
V gene: TRBV5-1
clone size: .
CDR3 protein: ASRNAGEAYEQY

J gene: TRBJ1-5
V gene: TRBV6-1
clone size: .
CDR3 protein: ASTPLRGNFQPQH

J gene: TRBJ2-5
V gene: TRBV10-3
clone size: .
CDR3 protein: AISDGAVETQY

J gene: TRBJ2-5
V gene: TRBV4-1
clone size: once
CDR3 protein: ASSQDTPRTEKRAQY

J gene: TRBJ2-1
V gene: TRBV6-1
clone size: .
CDR3 protein: ASRAQGYNEQF

J gene: TRBJ2-1
V gene: TRBV9
clone size: .
CDR3 protein: ASSASGSSYNEQF

J gene: TRBJ1-1
V gene: TRBV15
clone size: .
CDR3 protein: ATSPSRQTNTEAF

J gene: TRBJ2-1
V gene: TRBV7-6
clone size: .
CDR3 protein: ASSFTAGADSYNEQF

J gene: TRBJ2-5
V gene: TRBV19
clone size: .
CDR3 protein: ASSMGKGLAEETQY

J gene: TRBJ2-5
V gene: TRBV6-4
clone size: .
CDR3 protein: ASSAGGAQETQY

J gene: TRBJ2-2
V gene: TRBV9
clone size: .
CDR3 protein: ASSVGGQGLVGELF

J gene: TRBJ2-7
V gene: TRBV25-1
clone size: .
CDR3 protein: ASRYNSYEQY

J gene: TRBJ1-2
V gene: TRBV6-6
clone size: .
CDR3 protein: ASIHRGSNYGYT

J gene: TRBJ1-3
V gene: TRBV18
clone size: once
CDR3 protein: ASSPPGVSGNTIY

J gene: TRBJ1-2
V gene: TRBV6-1
clone size: .
CDR3 protein: ASRGGQGRGYGYT

J gene: TRBJ1-4
V gene: TRBV4-1
clone size: .
CDR3 protein: ASSQDREGEKLF

J gene: TRBJ1-2
V gene: TRBV19
clone size: .
CDR3 protein: ASSIPRTGADGYT

J gene: TRBJ1-1
V gene: TRBV30
clone size: .
CDR3 protein: AWSTDRNTEAF

J gene: TRBJ1-2
V gene: TRBV4-3
clone size: .
CDR3 protein: ASSQELWASGYT

J gene: TRBJ1-4
V gene: TRBV11-2
clone size: .
CDR3 protein: ASSLVGTGGGQSEKLF

J gene: TRBJ2-1
V gene: TRBV5-1
clone size: .
CDR3 protein: ASSLATSGVKNEQF

J gene: TRBJ1-2
V gene: TRBV28
clone size: once
CDR3 protein: ASSFIPDSTNYGYT

J gene: TRBJ2-7
V gene: TRBV6-1
clone size: .
CDR3 protein: ASEVAGWAYEQY

J gene: TRBJ1-1
V gene: TRBV19
clone size: .
CDR3 protein: ASREDRENTEAF

J gene: TRBJ1-4
V gene: TRBV5-6
clone size: .
CDR3 protein: ASSSDWTARGNEKLF

J gene: TRBJ2-1
V gene: TRBV25-1
clone size: once
CDR3 protein: ASSSTGSNEQF

J gene: .
V gene: TRBV5-6
clone size: .
CDR3 protein: ASRGTGAYEQY

J gene: TRBJ1-6
V gene: TRBV7-9
clone size: .
CDR3 protein: AIRRDSNSPLH

J gene: TRBJ1-6
V gene: TRBV18
clone size: .
CDR3 protein: ASSPGTGSYSPLH

J gene: TRBJ2-7
V gene: TRBV10-3
clone size: .
CDR3 protein: AISESGSGGEQY

J gene: TRBJ1-3
V gene: TRBV6-1
clone size: .
CDR3 protein: ASSGGPLGSGNTIY

J gene: TRBJ2-5
V gene: TRBV10-2
clone size: .
CDR3 protein: ASRTRAGTETQY

J gene: TRBJ2-7
V gene: TRBV9
clone size: .
CDR3 protein: ASSVGGSYEQY

J gene: TRBJ1-1
V gene: TRBV4-3
clone size: once
CDR3 protein: ASSQVLDSPDTEAF